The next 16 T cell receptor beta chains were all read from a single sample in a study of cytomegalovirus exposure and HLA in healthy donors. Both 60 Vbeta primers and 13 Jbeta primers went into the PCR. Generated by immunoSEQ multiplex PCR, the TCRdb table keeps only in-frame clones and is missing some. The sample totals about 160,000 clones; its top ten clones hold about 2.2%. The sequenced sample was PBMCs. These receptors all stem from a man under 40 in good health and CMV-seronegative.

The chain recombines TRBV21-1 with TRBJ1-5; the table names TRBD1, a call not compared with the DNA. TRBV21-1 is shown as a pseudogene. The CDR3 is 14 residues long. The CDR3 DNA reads TGTGCCATCCCTAACTGGACAGGGAATCAGCCCCAGCATTTT. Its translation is CAIPNWTGNQPQHF.

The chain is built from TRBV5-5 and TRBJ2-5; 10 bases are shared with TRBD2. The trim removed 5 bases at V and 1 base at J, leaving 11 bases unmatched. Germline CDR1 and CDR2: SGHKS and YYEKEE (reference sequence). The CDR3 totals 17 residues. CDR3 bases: TGTGCCAGCAGTAGGACTAGCGGATCCTATAGCCAAGAGACCCAGTACTTC. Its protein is CASSRTSGSYSQETQYF.

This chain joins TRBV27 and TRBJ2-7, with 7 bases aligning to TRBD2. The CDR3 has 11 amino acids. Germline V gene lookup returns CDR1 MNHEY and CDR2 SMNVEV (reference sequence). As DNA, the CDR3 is TGTGCTGCGGGACTACCTTACGAGCAGTACTTC. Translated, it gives CAAGLPYEQYF.

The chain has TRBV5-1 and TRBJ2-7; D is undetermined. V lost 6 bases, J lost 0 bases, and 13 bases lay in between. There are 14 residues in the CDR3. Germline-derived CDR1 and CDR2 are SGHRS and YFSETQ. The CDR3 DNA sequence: TGCGCCAGCATGGGCACCCCCGACTCCTACGAGCAGTACTTC. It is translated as CASMGTPDSYEQYF.

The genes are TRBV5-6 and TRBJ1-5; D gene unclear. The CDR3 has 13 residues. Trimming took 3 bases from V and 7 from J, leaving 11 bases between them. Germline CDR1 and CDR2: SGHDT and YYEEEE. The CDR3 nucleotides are TGTGCCAGCAGCTCGGAACTCGGGCAGCCCCAGCATTTT. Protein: CASSSELGQPQHF.

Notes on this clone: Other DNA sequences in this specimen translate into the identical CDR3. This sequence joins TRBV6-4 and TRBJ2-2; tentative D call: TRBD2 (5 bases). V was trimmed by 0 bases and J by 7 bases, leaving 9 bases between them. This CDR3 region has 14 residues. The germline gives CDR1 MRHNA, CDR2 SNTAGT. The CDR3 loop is CASSDSSEGGELFF. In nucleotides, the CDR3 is TGTGCCAGCAGTGACTCGAGTGAGGGCGGGGAGCTGTTTTTT.

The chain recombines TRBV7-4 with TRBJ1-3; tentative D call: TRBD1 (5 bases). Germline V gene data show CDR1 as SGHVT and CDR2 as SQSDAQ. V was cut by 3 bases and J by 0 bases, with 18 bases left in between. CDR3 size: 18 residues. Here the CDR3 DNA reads TGTGCCAGCAGCTTTTTTATCCAGGGCACGAGCTCTGGAAACACCATATATTTT. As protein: CASSFFIQGTSSGNTIYF.

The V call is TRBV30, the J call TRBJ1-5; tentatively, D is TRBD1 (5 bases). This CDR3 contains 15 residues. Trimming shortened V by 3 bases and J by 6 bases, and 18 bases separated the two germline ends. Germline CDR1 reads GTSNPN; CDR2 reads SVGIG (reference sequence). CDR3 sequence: CAWSRDGRVGQPQHF. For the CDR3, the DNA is TGTGCCTGGAGCCGGGACGGGAGGGTCGGTCAGCCCCAGCATTTT.

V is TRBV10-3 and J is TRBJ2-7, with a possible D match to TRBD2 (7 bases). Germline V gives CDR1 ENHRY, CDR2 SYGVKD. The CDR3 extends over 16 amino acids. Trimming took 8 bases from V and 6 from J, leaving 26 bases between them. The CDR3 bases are TGTGCCATCTCAGGGGTAGCGGGCCAAAAAGGGCGCGAGCAGTACTTC. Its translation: CAISGVAGQKGREQYF.

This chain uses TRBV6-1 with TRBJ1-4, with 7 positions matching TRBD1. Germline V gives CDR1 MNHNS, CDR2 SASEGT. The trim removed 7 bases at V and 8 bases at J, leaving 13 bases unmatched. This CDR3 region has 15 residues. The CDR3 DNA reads TGTGCCAGCACAGAGACAGGGTTCACTGCAGAAAAACTGTTTTTT. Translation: CASTETGFTAEKLFF.

CDR3 residues: CASSTPPTGASYEQYF. CDR3 DNA: TGTGCCAGCAGCACCCCCCCGACAGGCGCCTCCTACGAGCAGTACTTC. The V gene is TRBV7-8, the J gene TRBJ2-7, with a possible D match to TRBD1 (6 bases). V was trimmed by 5 bases and J by 0 bases, leaving 17 bases between them. From germline, CDR1 is SGHVS and CDR2 FQNEAQ. CDR3 length: 16 amino acids.

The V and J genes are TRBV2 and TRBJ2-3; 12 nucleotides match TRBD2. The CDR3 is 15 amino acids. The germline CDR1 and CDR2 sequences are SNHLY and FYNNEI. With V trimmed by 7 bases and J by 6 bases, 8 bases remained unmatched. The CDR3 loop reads CASKGRLAGADTQYF. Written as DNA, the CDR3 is TGTGCCAGCAAGGGGAGACTAGCGGGAGCCGATACGCAGTATTTT.

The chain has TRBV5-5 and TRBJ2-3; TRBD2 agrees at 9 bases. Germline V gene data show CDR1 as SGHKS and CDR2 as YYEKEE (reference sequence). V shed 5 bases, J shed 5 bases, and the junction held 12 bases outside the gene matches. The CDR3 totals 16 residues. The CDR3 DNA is TGTGCCAGCAGTCCTCTAGCGGGATTTAGTGAAGATACGCAGTATTTT. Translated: CASSPLAGFSEDTQYF. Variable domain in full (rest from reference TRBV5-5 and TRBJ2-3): DAGVTQSPTHLIKTRGQQVTLRCSPISGHKSVSWYQQVLGQGPQFIFQYYEKEERGRGNFPDRFSARQFPNYSSELNVNALLLGDSALYLCASSPLAGFSEDTQYFGPGTRLTVL.

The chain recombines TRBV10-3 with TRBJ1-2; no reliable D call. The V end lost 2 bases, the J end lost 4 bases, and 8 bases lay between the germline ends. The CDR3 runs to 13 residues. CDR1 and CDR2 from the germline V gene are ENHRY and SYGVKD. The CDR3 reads CAISEREPYGYTF. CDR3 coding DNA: TGTGCCATCAGTGAGAGGGAGCCCTATGGCTACACCTTC.

This CDR3 is CASSQDLPTSGFTDTQYF. The CDR3 coding sequence is TGCGCCAGCAGCCAAGATCTCCCTACTAGCGGATTCACAGATACGCAGTATTTT. This chain connects TRBV4-3 to TRBJ2-3; 8 nucleotides line up with TRBD2. Per the germline V gene, CDR1 is LGHNA and CDR2 is YSLEER. This CDR3 is 18 amino acids long. V shed 0 bases, J shed 2 bases, and the junction held 10 bases outside the gene matches.

The CDR3 region has the DNA TGTGCCAGCAGTTCCGGACTTCAAACCTTTCTTAGGTACGAGCAGTACTTC. Translation: CASSSGLQTFLRYEQYF. This rearrangement joins TRBV28 to TRBJ2-7; perhaps TRBD2 as D (5 bases). Germline CDR1 MDHEN, CDR2 SYDVKM. V was shortened by 4 bases and J by 4 bases, with 23 bases between the two germline ends. The CDR3 loop spans 17 amino acids.